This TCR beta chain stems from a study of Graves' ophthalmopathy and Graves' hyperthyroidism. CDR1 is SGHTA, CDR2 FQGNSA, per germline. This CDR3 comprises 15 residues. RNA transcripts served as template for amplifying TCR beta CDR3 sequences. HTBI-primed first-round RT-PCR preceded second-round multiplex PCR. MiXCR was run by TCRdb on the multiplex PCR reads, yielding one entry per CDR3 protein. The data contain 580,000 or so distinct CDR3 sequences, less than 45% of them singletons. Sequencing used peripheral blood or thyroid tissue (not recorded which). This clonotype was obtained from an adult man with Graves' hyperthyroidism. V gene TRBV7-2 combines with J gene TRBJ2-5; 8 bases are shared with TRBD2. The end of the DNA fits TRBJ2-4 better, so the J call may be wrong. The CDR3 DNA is TGTGCCAGCAGCTTAGCCCTTAGCGGGGTAGACATTCAGTACTTC. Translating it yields CASSLALSGVDIQYF.